One and the same sample provided the 18 T cell receptor beta chains below, sequenced in a study of blood T cell repertoires in COVID-19. TCRdb keeps only in-frame clones here, not all; method: immunoSEQ multiplex PCR. The repertoire includes approximately 240,000 clones, 80% to 85% of them detected once, and about 2.4% sits in the top ten. Sequenced sample: peripheral blood. Every receptor here comes from a woman aged 55-70 years with acute or convalescent COVID-19.

The CDR3: CASRPSQVNQPQHF. As DNA, the CDR3 is TGTGCCAGTAGACCCTCACAGGTCAATCAGCCCCAGCATTTT. The chain links TRBV19 to TRBJ1-5, with a possible D match to TRBD1 (5 bases). The germline V gene has CDR1 LNHDA and CDR2 SQIVND (reference sequence). The CDR3 runs 14 residues. V dropped 6 bases and J dropped 3 bases, with 12 bases sitting between them.

This clone was observed a single time. This chain uses TRBV4-1 with TRBJ2-6; D gene ambiguous. The CDR3 is 17 residues long. V lost 1 base and J lost 0, with 10 bases in between. In germline, CDR1 is MGHRA, CDR2 YSYEKL. The CDR3 spells CASSQVVRFSGANVLTF. The CDR3 region has the DNA TGCGCCAGCAGCCAAGTTGTACGGTTCTCTGGGGCCAACGTCCTGACTTTC.

The genes are TRBV6-2 or TRBV6-3 and TRBJ1-5; 8 positions match TRBD1. Germline lookup yields CDR1 MNHEY and CDR2 SVGEGT. The V and J ends lost 2 bases and 3 bases, in that order; junction bases with no gene match: 9. The CDR3 contains 17 residues. The CDR3 spells CASSYIETGVYNQPQHF. CDR3 coding DNA: TGTGCCAGCAGTTACATCGAGACAGGGGTTTACAATCAGCCCCAGCATTTT.

This rearrangement joins TRBV3-1 (or the pseudogene TRBV3-2) to TRBJ1-4; TRBD1 agrees at 10 bases. The germline gives CDR1 LGHDT, CDR2 YNNKEL (reference sequence). Trimming at V came to 8 bases and at J to 4 bases, leaving 1 base not matched to a gene. This CDR3 has 13 amino acids. CDR3 protein: CASRDRGNEKLFF. The CDR3 DNA reads TGTGCCAGCCGGGACAGGGGTAATGAAAAACTGTTTTTT.

This clone has at least ten counts. The gene calls are TRBV20-1 and TRBJ2-7, with D perhaps matching TRBD1 (7 bases). CDR1 DFQATT and CDR2 SNEGSKA come from the germline V gene (reference sequence). CDR3 length: 14 residues. Trimming removed 3 bases from V and 1 base from J, with 13 bases in between. CDR3 region: CSASHRGGSYEQYF. The CDR3 DNA reads TGCAGTGCTAGTCACAGGGGAGGATCCTACGAGCAGTACTTC.

The V call is TRBV15, the J call TRBJ2-5, with 8 bases identical to TRBD1. The CDR3 is 15 residues long. V dropped 3 bases and J dropped 1; count of bases not matched to a gene: 4. Germline V gives CDR1 LNHNV, CDR2 YYDKDF (reference sequence). The chain's CDR3 is CATSRGQDTQETQYF. CDR3 coding DNA: TGTGCCACCAGCAGGGGACAGGATACCCAAGAGACCCAGTACTTC. The complete variable domain, with remaining parts taken from reference TRBV15 and TRBJ2-5, reads DAMVIQNPRYQVTQFGKPVTLSCSQTLNHNVMYWYQQKSSQAPKLLFHYYDKDFNNEADTPDNFQSRRPNTSFCFLDIRSPGLGDTAMYLCATSRGQDTQETQYFGPGTRLLVL.

This clone was detected only once. CDR3 in amino acids: CASSLYSGGTGSYEQYF. The CDR3 DNA follows: TGTGCCAGCAGCTTATATAGTGGGGGGACAGGTTCGTACGAGCAGTACTTC. The V call is TRBV7-6, the J call TRBJ2-7; 8 bases fit TRBD1. Germline CDR1 is SGHVS and CDR2 is FNYEAQ. Trimming at V came to 2 bases and at J to 4 bases, leaving 13 bases not matched to a gene. The CDR3 has 17 amino acids. Supplemented by reference TRBV7-6 and TRBJ2-7, the full variable domain reads GAGVSQSPRYKVTKRGQDVALRCDPISGHVSLYWYRQALGQGPEFLTYFNYEAQQDKSGLPNDRFSAERPEGSISTLTIQRTEQRDSAMYRCASSLYSGGTGSYEQYFGPGTRLTVT.

The J gene is TRBJ1-5, the V gene TRBV27; TRBD1 agrees at 8 bases. J was trimmed by 2 bases and V by 5 bases; bases with no gene match: 8. The CDR3 sequence is 16 residues long. The germline V gene encodes CDR1 MNHEY and CDR2 SMNVEV (reference sequence). CDR3 coding DNA: TGTGCCAGCAGTCCGGGCGGACAGGGAGGCAATCAGCCCCAGCATTTT. It is translated as CASSPGGQGGNQPQHF.

The genes are TRBV11-2 and TRBJ2-1; D perhaps matches TRBD1 (6 bases). Germline-derived CDR1 and CDR2 are SGHAT and FQNNGV. The CDR3 spans 14 residues. With 5 bases removed from V and 1 base from J, the gap between germline ends came to 9 bases. The CDR3 spells CASSGGPSYNEQFF. DNA for the CDR3: TGTGCCAGCAGCGGGGGCCCTTCCTACAATGAGCAGTTCTTC.

This clone was observed a single time. The chain carries TRBV9 and TRBJ2-5; tentatively, D is TRBD2 (5 bases). Germline CDR1 reads SGDLS; CDR2 reads YYNGEE. The ends were cut back, 0 bases at V and 4 bases at J, with 13 bases in the middle. The CDR3 totals 15 residues. CDR3 loop: CASSVATYGGETQYF. CDR3 nucleotides: TGTGCCAGCAGCGTAGCTACGTATGGAGGAGAGACCCAGTACTTC.

The chain links TRBV15 to TRBJ1-1, with 8 nucleotides matching TRBD1. V gave up 4 bases and J gave up 5 bases; unmatched junction bases: 9. The V gene's germline CDR1 is LNHNV and CDR2 YYDKDF (reference sequence). The CDR3 contains 15 residues. The CDR3 DNA is TGTGCCACCAGCATGAGGACGACAGGGGATACTGAAGCTTTCTTT. It encodes CATSMRTTGDTEAFF.

J is TRBJ2-7 and V is TRBV28, with TRBD2 identical over 9 bases. The CDR3 spans 15 residues. J gave up 2 bases and V 3 bases, and 5 bases lay outside the gene matches. The V gene's germline CDR1 is MDHEN and CDR2 SYDVKM. The CDR3 DNA follows: TGTGCCAGCAGTTTTAAGACTAGCGGTACCTACGAGCAGTACTTC. Protein sequence: CASSFKTSGTYEQYF. The full variable domain, with the rest looked up from reference TRBV28 and TRBJ2-7, is DVKVTQSSRYLVKRTGEKVFLECVQDMDHENMFWYRQDPGLGLRLIYFSYDVKMKEKGDIPEGYSVSREKKERFSLILESASTNQTSMYLCASSFKTSGTYEQYFGPGTRLTVT.

The CDR3 here is CASSYPGGTGDEQFF. The DNA of the CDR3 is TGTGCCAGCAGTTACCCCGGGGGGACCGGCGATGAGCAGTTCTTC. The gene calls are TRBV6-2 or TRBV6-3 and TRBJ2-1; 7 positions match TRBD2. The J segment lost 8 bases and the V segment lost 2 bases, leaving 9 bases of the junction unmatched. The germline gives CDR1 MNHEY, CDR2 SVGEGT. CDR3 size: 15 residues.

The chain joins TRBV27 to TRBJ1-2; 7 bases agree with TRBD1. This CDR3 region has 14 residues. Germline trimming cut 6 bases from V and 3 bases from J; bases unmatched to any gene: 7. CDR1 is MNHEY, CDR2 SMNVEV, per germline (reference sequence). DNA of the CDR3: TGTGCCAGCAGAAGCATCGACAGGGACTATGGCTACACCTTC. Encoded protein: CASRSIDRDYGYTF.

The chain employs TRBV6-5 and TRBJ1-3; perhaps TRBD1 as D (5 bases). This CDR3 contains 16 residues. Germline V gene lookup returns CDR1 MNHEY and CDR2 SVGAGI. V shed 0 bases and J shed 2 bases, with 11 bases lying between them. The CDR3 here is CASSYSSQVAGNTIYF. DNA for the CDR3: TGTGCCAGCAGTTACTCTTCACAGGTCGCTGGAAACACCATATATTTT.

The CDR3 loop reads CASRAVNEKLFF. DNA for the CDR3: TGTGCCAGCAGGGCGGTTAATGAAAAACTGTTTTTT. The chain recombines TRBV12-3 or TRBV12-4 with TRBJ1-4; D unclear. The V and J ends lost 6 bases and 4 bases respectively, with 6 bases between them. The CDR3 contains 12 residues.

This chain links TRBV4-1 with TRBJ1-6; 8 bases agree with TRBD1. Germline CDR1 is MGHRA and CDR2 is YSYEKL. V was clipped by 4 bases and J by 7 bases; unmatched bases: 6. CDR3 length: 15 residues. CDR3 coding DNA: TGCGCCAGCAGCCCCGGACAGGGTCACAATTCACCCCTCCACTTT. It is translated as CASSPGQGHNSPLHF.

The CDR3 sequence: CASSRPGTFQETQYF. CDR3 coding DNA: TGTGCCAGCAGCCGTCCCGGGACTTTTCAAGAGACCCAGTACTTC. V is TRBV3-1 (or the pseudogene TRBV3-2) and J is TRBJ2-5; a weak D match, TRBD2 (6 bases). Trimming stripped 4 bases from V and 2 bases from J, with 14 bases between. In germline, CDR1 is LGHDT, CDR2 YNNKEL (reference sequence). The CDR3 runs to 15 residues.